Reported below is one TCR beta chain. No antigen is known for it. No base qualities exist here, and no much larger clone lies one base off it. RNA was extracted using the RNeasy kit, and roughly 0.5 to 1 microgram was reverse transcribed with random hexamers. TCR beta CDR3 regions were amplified with the immunoSEQ multiplex PCR assay covering 54 Vbeta and 13 Jbeta segments. PCR amplification bias was corrected using a synthetic template baseline for primer optimization and computational correction. As for the original processing: Reads were annotated to V, D and J genes per IMGT and analyzed with immunoSEQ Analyzer, keeping only productive sequences. Clonality was computed as one minus Shannon entropy normalized by log2 of the number of productive unique sequences. For each patient and control, public and private clones were evaluated among the 100 most prevalent clones. Clones were defined as Susac-specific if absent from the healthy and MS cohorts, from 1052 published viral clones and from other ImmuneACCESS disease sequences. TCRdb reprocessed the public reads (quality trimming at Q25 with fastp, clone calling with MiXCR) and kept in-frame beta chains. Each CDR3 protein appears once, grouped with its most common genes and DNA. TCRdb, rather than the study authors, made the V and J calls. Present in this sample are approximately 90,000 distinct CDR3 sequences, approximately 95% of which were seen just once. The ten biggest clones cover roughly 0.3% of the sample.

Peripheral blood CD8+ and CD4+ T cells from healthy donors, Susac syndrome patients and multiple sclerosis patients were profiled using high-throughput TCR beta sequencing. Healthy donors were included as age- and sex-matched controls. CD8+ TEMRA cells were enriched by FACS, while bulk CD8+ and CD4+ T cells were purified by magnetic negative isolation. Blood was drawn into EDTA tubes, processed within 24 hours, and PBMCs were isolated by density gradient centrifugation. PBMCs intended for TCR sequencing were frozen in liquid nitrogen and were later thawed in a 37 degrees C water bath. Purity of sorted or isolated CD4+, CD8+ and CD8+ TEMRA cells was at least 90%. This specimen comes from a study of CD8 T cells in Susac syndrome (dated by TCRdb to between 2018 and 2021). For context, the study as a whole: The study used repertoire sequencing to test whether antigen drove CD8+ T cell activation and differentiation in Susac syndrome. The study compared CD8+ T cell repertoire clonality among 12 healthy donors, roughly 14 Susac syndrome patients and 15 or so multiple sclerosis patients. The paper as a whole reports these results and caveats: The number of individuals in the TCR sequencing and HLA analysis was acknowledged as relatively small.

Counted from cysteine to phenylalanine, this CDR3 has 16 amino acids. Just CDR3 DNA is preserved here, 48 bases in frame from base 1. Germline trimming amounts to 7 bases on V and 6 bases on J, with 12 as the count of junction bases outside the gene matches. CDR1 and CDR2 are read off the germline V gene as SNHLY and FYNNEI. The sequenced material came from CD8+ T cells from PBMCs. The sequence links TRBV2 to TRBJ1-6; 7 bases in between match TRBD1. The sequence derives from a human donor in good health. Here the CDR3 is given as CASINRGWDSNSPLHF. The sequenced DNA: TGTGCCAGCATAAATAGGGGGTGGGACAGTAATTCACCCCTCCACTTT.